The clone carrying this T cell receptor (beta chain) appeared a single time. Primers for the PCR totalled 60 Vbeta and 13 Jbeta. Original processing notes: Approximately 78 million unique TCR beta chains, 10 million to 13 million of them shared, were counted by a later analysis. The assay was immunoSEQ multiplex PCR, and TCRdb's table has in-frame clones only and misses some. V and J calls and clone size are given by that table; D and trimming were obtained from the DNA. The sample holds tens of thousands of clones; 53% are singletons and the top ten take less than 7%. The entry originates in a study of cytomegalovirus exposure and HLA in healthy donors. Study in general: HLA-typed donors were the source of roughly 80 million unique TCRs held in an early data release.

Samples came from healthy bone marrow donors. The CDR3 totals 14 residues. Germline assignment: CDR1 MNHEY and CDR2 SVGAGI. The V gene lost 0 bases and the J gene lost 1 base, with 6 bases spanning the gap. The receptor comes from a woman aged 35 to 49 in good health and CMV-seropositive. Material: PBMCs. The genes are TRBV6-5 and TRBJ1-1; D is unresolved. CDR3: CASSYSAGNTEAFF. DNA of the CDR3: TGTGCCAGCAGTTACTCGGCGGGGAACACTGAAGCTTTCTTT.